This TCR beta chain was sequenced for a study of CXCR3-negative and CXCR3-positive naive CD8 T cells. This CDR3 has 14 amino acids. Germline CDR1 is WNHNN and CDR2 is SYGVQD (reference sequence). General study points: Naive subsets showed comparable surface CD5, and TCR interaction strength was also inferred from TRB CDR3 physicochemistry. Both naive subsets had comparably high diversity; memory CD8+ cells much lower.

Remarks on this clonotype: Its antigen is still unknown.

Researchers prepared the TRB cDNA libraries using 5' RACE with UMI labels. TCRdb reanalyzed the 5' RACE reads and collapses them to one entry per CDR3 protein, without DNA. The repertoire table contains tens of thousands of distinct CDR3 sequences. The sequenced sample consisted of naive CXCR3- CD8+ T cells from blood. Described subset: CD45RO-CCR7+CD27+CD95- naive CD8+ T cells lacking CXCR3 (TNR3-). This receptor was obtained from a human donor in good health. Some clones in this sample may be carry-over from other donors' samples. The chain recombines TRBV10-1 with TRBJ2-1. CDR3: CASSESLTYNEQFF.